Below are 7 T cell receptor beta chains sequenced from a single sample in a study of CD8+ T cells in alopecia areata. Treatment indicated: oral pan-JAK inhibitor, 5-10 mg twice daily. As the sequencing template, cDNA was produced by extracting RNA and reverse transcribing it. Sequencing was performed with immunoSEQ multiplex PCR; in TCRdb, only in-frame clones are kept and a portion is missing. The top ten clones hold roughly 0.5% of a sample with 90,000 to 150,000 clones, 53% of them seen once. Sample: CD4+ T cells sorted from blood, taken at week 4, from a patient treated with tofacitinib. The receptors here all came from a human donor with alopecia areata.

There are a few counts of this clone. This chain joins TRBV30 and TRBJ2-2; D not certain. V was clipped by 4 bases and J by 8 bases, with 14 bases between them. The germline CDR1 and CDR2 sequences are GTSNPN and SVGIG (reference sequence). This CDR3 contains 13 residues. The CDR3 here is CAWNRATSGELFF. Here the CDR3 DNA reads TGTGCCTGGAATCGTGCGACCTCGGGGGAGCTGTTTTTT. The whole variable domain, remainder taken from reference TRBV30 and TRBJ2-2, is SQTIHQWPATLVQPVGSPLSLECTVEGTSNPNLYWYRQAAGRGLQLLFYSVGIGQISSEVPQNLSASRPQDRQFILSSKKLLLSDSGFYLCAWNRATSGELFFGEGSRLTVL.

The CDR3 spells CASNPRAAKNIQYF. CDR3 coding DNA: TGTGCCAGCAACCCAAGGGCGGCCAAAAACATTCAGTACTTC. This rearrangement joins TRBV6-5 to TRBJ2-4; D unclear. In germline, CDR1 is MNHEY, CDR2 SVGAGI. There are 14 residues in the CDR3. V was shortened by 7 bases and J by 1 base, with 11 bases between the two germline ends.

CDR3: CASSFGSTETDTQYF. DNA for the CDR3: TGTGCCAGCAGCTTTGGGTCAACCGAGACAGATACGCAGTATTTT. The chain has TRBV7-9 and TRBJ2-3; no clear D. This CDR3 spans 15 amino acids. V lost 3 bases and J lost 3, with 13 bases in between. The germline V gene has CDR1 SEHNR and CDR2 FQNEAQ (reference sequence).

J is TRBJ2-3 and V is TRBV6-5; D is undetermined. There are 14 residues in the CDR3. V gave up 0 bases and J gave up 2 bases, with 6 bases separating them. Germline V CDR1 and CDR2: MNHEY, SVGAGI. CDR3 residues: CASSYSGFTDTQYF. DNA for the CDR3: TGTGCCAGCAGTTACTCAGGGTTCACAGATACGCAGTATTTT.

The chain links TRBV14 to TRBJ2-7, with a tentative D call TRBD1 (6 bases). V lost 4 bases and J 6 bases, leaving 10 bases between the germline ends. Germline V gene lookup returns CDR1 SGHDN and CDR2 FVKESK. The CDR3 covers 12 residues. The CDR3 DNA reads as TGTGCCAGCAGCCTCAGGGGTTCCGAGCAGTACTTC. Encoded protein: CASSLRGSEQYF.

CDR3 amino acids: CASSGPGRKSYEQYF. The CDR3 DNA reads TGTGCCAGCAGCGGCCCGGGCCGAAAATCATACGAGCAGTACTTC. The gene calls are TRBV5-4 and TRBJ2-7; D gene uncertain. The ends were cut back, 4 bases at V and 4 bases at J, with 18 bases in the middle. Germline V lookup: CDR1 SGHNT, CDR2 YYREEE (reference sequence). This CDR3 comprises 15 residues.

This clone occurred a few times. V and J are TRBV4-1 and TRBJ1-1; 9 nucleotides align to TRBD1. This CDR3 region has 17 residues. Germline trimming cut 2 bases from V and 2 bases from J; bases unmatched to any gene: 9. The germline CDR1 and CDR2 sequences are MGHRA and YSYEKL. CDR3 nucleotides: TGCGCCAGCAGCCAATTCGGGACAGGGAGTCCCAACACTGAAGCTTTCTTT. Protein product: CASSQFGTGSPNTEAFF.